The 22 T cell receptor beta chains given below trace back to one sample, sequenced in a study of blood T cell repertoires in COVID-19 (dated by TCRdb to the early 2020s). The receptor library was made with the immunoSEQ multiplex PCR assay. TCRdb took this table from immuneACCESS and kept in-frame rearrangements with V and J called. Such tables lack part of the clones; where checked against another copy, unresolved V genes explain under half of the gap, and the rest is unexplained. Across this sample there are about 180,000 clones, with 82% seen only once. The ten largest make up almost 8.5% of the sample. The specimen sequenced was peripheral blood. These receptors came from a woman in her sixties or seventies with acute or convalescent COVID-19.

V is TRBV9 and J is TRBJ2-3, with a weak D call TRBD2 (7 bases). The V end was cut by 4 bases, the J end by 4 bases, with 16 bases between. The CDR3 consists of 15 residues. Germline V gives CDR1 SGDLS, CDR2 YYNGEE. CDR3 sequence reads: CASSPTSGGADTQYF. The DNA for the CDR3 is TGTGCCAGCAGCCCTACGTCGGGGGGCGCAGATACGCAGTATTTT.

The table lists this clone with a few counts. This rearrangement joins TRBV6-2 or TRBV6-3 to TRBJ2-7; 7 bases agree with TRBD2. Germline lookup yields CDR1 MNHEY and CDR2 SVGEGT. This CDR3 comprises 14 residues. V shed 5 bases, J shed 0 bases, and the junction held 4 bases outside the gene matches. CDR3 nucleotides: TGTGCCAGCAGTCTGAGCGGGAACTCCTACGAGCAGTACTTC. Protein product: CASSLSGNSYEQYF.

V gene TRBV18 combines with J gene TRBJ1-5; D might be TRBD1 (6 bases). This CDR3 contains 14 residues. With 3 bases removed from V and 3 bases from J, the gap between germline ends came to 9 bases. CDR1 is KGHSH, CDR2 LQKENI, per germline. The CDR3 nucleotides are TGTGCCAGCTCACCCCAGGGGACCAATCAGCCCCAGCATTTT. Protein: CASSPQGTNQPQHF.

The chain has TRBV27 and TRBJ1-5, with D perhaps matching TRBD1 (6 bases). Germline V gives CDR1 MNHEY, CDR2 SMNVEV (reference sequence). The CDR3 spans 17 residues. V dropped 6 bases and J dropped 7 bases, with 25 bases sitting between them. The CDR3 loop reads CASSPFKKQGSVQPQHF. CDR3 DNA: TGTGCCAGCAGCCCCTTCAAAAAACAGGGATCGGTCCAGCCCCAGCATTTT.

The J gene is TRBJ2-7, the V gene TRBV6-2 or TRBV6-3; D unresolved. The germline V gene encodes CDR1 MNHEY and CDR2 SVGEGT. V was shortened by 5 bases and J by 6 bases, with 8 bases between the two germline ends. This CDR3 spans 11 amino acids. Here the CDR3 reads CASSPMFEQYF. CDR3 nucleotide sequence: TGTGCCAGCAGTCCCATGTTCGAGCAGTACTTC.

The V gene is TRBV27, the J gene TRBJ2-5; the match to TRBD2 covers 11 bases. This CDR3 region has 16 residues. CDR1 and CDR2 from the germline V gene are MNHEY and SMNVEV (reference sequence). The J segment lost 1 base and the V segment lost 5 bases, leaving 6 bases of the junction unmatched. The CDR3 DNA is TGTGCCAGCAGTCCGTCGGGACTAGCGGTCCAAGAGACCCAGTACTTC. Residues: CASSPSGLAVQETQYF.

The chain uses TRBV19 and TRBJ2-1; D is unresolved. Per the germline V gene, CDR1 is LNHDA and CDR2 is SQIVND (reference sequence). V lost 6 bases to trimming and J lost 0 bases, with 3 bases between them. The CDR3 has 12 residues. In nucleotides, the CDR3 is TGTGCCAGTAGCCTCTCCTACAATGAGCAGTTCTTC. Residues: CASSLSYNEQFF.

The chain combines TRBV5-6 with TRBJ1-1; D is perhaps TRBD1 (6 bases). Deletions cut 0 bases from V and 6 bases from J, with 9 bases between. Germline V gene data show CDR1 as SGHDT and CDR2 as YYEEEE. The CDR3 length is 13 residues. DNA for the CDR3: TGTGCCAGCAGCTTGGGGGGGCTGTCTGAAGCTTTCTTT. Protein: CASSLGGLSEAFF.

This chain joins TRBV12-3 or TRBV12-4 and TRBJ1-2; perhaps TRBD1 as D (5 bases). Trimming pared 5 bases from V and 3 bases from J, leaving 10 bases between. This CDR3 is built from 13 residues. CDR3 amino acids: CASSPDIDYGYTF. The CDR3 region has the DNA TGTGCCAGCAGTCCGGACATCGACTATGGCTACACCTTC.

Concerning this clone itself: The sample contains more than one DNA sequence encoding this CDR3. The chain links TRBV12-3 or TRBV12-4 to TRBJ1-5; TRBD1 is a possible D gene (6 bases). The CDR3 is 13 amino acids. The V end was cut by 6 bases, the J end by 4 bases, with 10 bases between. CDR3 nucleotides: TGTGCCAGCAGCCTGGGGGCGAATCAGCCCCAGCATTTT. This translates into CASSLGANQPQHF.

The chain has TRBV18 and TRBJ2-3, with a weak D call TRBD2 (7 bases). CDR3 length equals 14 residues. CDR1 and CDR2 from the germline V gene are KGHSH and LQKENI. V shed 4 bases and J shed 0 bases, with 8 bases lying between them. The CDR3 region has the DNA TGTGCCAGCTCACAGGGGGGGAGCACAGATACGCAGTATTTT. Translation gives CASSQGGSTDTQYF.

V gene TRBV6-5 combines with J gene TRBJ1-5; TRBD1 matches at 7 bases. V dropped 6 bases and J dropped 6; count of bases not matched to a gene: 11. The CDR3 runs 15 residues. Germline CDR1 MNHEY, CDR2 SVGAGI. CDR3 nucleotide sequence: TGTGCCAGCAGCTCCGGGACAGTTTCTCCTCAGCCCCAGCATTTT. Residues: CASSSGTVSPQPQHF.

The sample holds one count of this clone. The gene calls are TRBV3-1 (or the pseudogene TRBV3-2) and TRBJ2-1; 9 bases line up with TRBD1. Germline CDR1 is LGHDT and CDR2 is YNNKEL (reference sequence). The CDR3 covers 14 residues. V trimming: 5 bases; J trimming: 6 bases; junction bases outside the gene matches: 5. The CDR3 DNA sequence: TGTGCCAGCAGCGGGGACAGGGTTGCCAATGAGCAGTTCTTC. Amino acids: CASSGDRVANEQFF.

The gene calls are TRBV30 and TRBJ1-5, with 12 positions matching TRBD1. The CDR3 runs to 15 residues. The V gene's germline CDR1 is GTSNPN and CDR2 SVGIG (reference sequence). V lost 5 bases and J lost 2; bases outside the gene matches: 4. The CDR3 reads CAWGTGGAGNQPQHF. As DNA, the CDR3 is TGTGCCTGGGGGACAGGGGGCGCGGGCAATCAGCCCCAGCATTTT. Based on the CDR3 plus reference TRBV30 and TRBJ1-5, the full variable domain is SQTIHQWPATLVQPVGSPLSLECTVEGTSNPNLYWYRQAAGRGLQLLFYSVGIGQISSEVPQNLSASRPQDRQFILSSKKLLLSDSGFYLCAWGTGGAGNQPQHFGDGTRLSIL.

This clone has more than one count but fewer than ten. The V call is TRBV9, the J call TRBJ1-2; no clear D gene. Germline CDR1 is SGDLS and CDR2 is YYNGEE. This CDR3 comprises 16 residues. V lost 2 bases, J lost 8 bases, and 22 bases lay in between. The CDR3 spells CASSVLAQGRIAGYTF. In nucleotides, the CDR3 is TGTGCCAGCAGCGTCCTTGCCCAAGGGAGAATAGCGGGCTACACCTTC.

The gene calls are TRBV27 and TRBJ2-3; D is unresolved. CDR1 and CDR2 (germline): MNHEY, SMNVEV (reference sequence). Trimming left V 2 bases short and J 0 bases short, with 6 bases between. The length of the CDR3 is 14 residues. This CDR3 reads CASSLVGSTDTQYF. In nucleotides, the CDR3 is TGTGCCAGCAGTTTAGTTGGCAGCACAGATACGCAGTATTTT.

The chain has TRBV19 and TRBJ1-1; no reliable D call. V lost 7 bases and J 1 base, leaving 10 bases between the germline ends. The CDR3 length is 13 residues. The germline V gene encodes CDR1 LNHDA and CDR2 SQIVND (reference sequence). CDR3 in DNA: TGTGCCAGTACCCTTCTTTCGAACACTGAAGCTTTCTTT. Its translation is CASTLLSNTEAFF.

The rearrangement joins TRBV6-5 to TRBJ2-5; D is unclear. The CDR3 loop spans 14 amino acids. Per the germline V gene, CDR1 is MNHEY and CDR2 is SVGAGI. Trimming removed 5 bases at V and 4 bases at J, with 14 bases between. The CDR3 sequence is CASSKQPYGETQYF. The CDR3 DNA reads TGTGCCAGCAGTAAACAGCCGTACGGAGAGACCCAGTACTTC.

This chain uses TRBV15 with TRBJ1-3; D uncertain. Trimming took off 4 bases at V and 0 bases at J, with 7 bases between the two ends. Germline V gives CDR1 LNHNV, CDR2 YYDKDF (reference sequence). The CDR3 runs to 14 residues. CDR3 nucleotides: TGTGCCACCAGCATAGACTTCTCTGGAAACACCATATATTTT. Its translation is CATSIDFSGNTIYF.

This clone was recorded many times. The rearrangement joins TRBV30 to TRBJ1-6; 10 nucleotides agree with TRBD1. The V gene's germline CDR1 is GTSNPN and CDR2 SVGIG (reference sequence). This CDR3 contains 14 residues. With 5 bases clipped from V and 10 bases from J, the junction kept 8 bases outside the gene matches. In DNA, the CDR3 is TGTGCCTGGGGACTTAGACAGGGGGCATCACCCCTCCACTTT. Its protein product is CAWGLRQGASPLHF.

The rearrangement links TRBV6-2 or TRBV6-3 to TRBJ2-7; D is ambiguous. Germline V gene sequence: CDR1 MNHEY, CDR2 SVGEGT. CDR3 length equals 13 residues. Trimming removed 4 bases at V and 0 bases at J, with 7 bases between. The CDR3 region is CASSSRVSYEQYF. CDR3 DNA sequence: TGTGCCAGCAGTTCACGGGTCTCCTACGAGCAGTACTTC.

This chain uses TRBV6-6 with TRBJ1-2; D gene ambiguous. CDR3 length: 16 amino acids. Germline V gene data show CDR1 as MNHNY and CDR2 as SVGAGI (reference sequence). V lost 6 bases and J lost 11, with 28 bases in between. The CDR3 reads CASSRTEEAARSGYTF. DNA for the CDR3: TGTGCCAGCAGCCGGACTGAAGAGGCCGCAAGGAGTGGTTACACCTTC.